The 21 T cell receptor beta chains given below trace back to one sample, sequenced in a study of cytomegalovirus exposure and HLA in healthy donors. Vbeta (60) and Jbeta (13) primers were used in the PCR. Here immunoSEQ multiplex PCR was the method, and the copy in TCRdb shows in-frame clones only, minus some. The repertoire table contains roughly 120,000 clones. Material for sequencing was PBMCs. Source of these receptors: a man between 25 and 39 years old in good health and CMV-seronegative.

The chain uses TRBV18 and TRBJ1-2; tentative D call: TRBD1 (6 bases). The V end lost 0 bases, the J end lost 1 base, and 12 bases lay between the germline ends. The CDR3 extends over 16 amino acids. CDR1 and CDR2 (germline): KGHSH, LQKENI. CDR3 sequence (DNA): TGTGCCAGCTCACCACCGTCGGTAGGGGGTAACTATGGCTACACCTTC. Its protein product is CASSPPSVGGNYGYTF.

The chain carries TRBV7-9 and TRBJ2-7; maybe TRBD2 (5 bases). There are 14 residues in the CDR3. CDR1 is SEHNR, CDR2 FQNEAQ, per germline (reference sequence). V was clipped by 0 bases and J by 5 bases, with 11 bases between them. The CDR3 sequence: CASSLAQRVDEQYF. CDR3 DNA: TGTGCCAGCAGCTTAGCGCAGAGGGTTGACGAGCAGTACTTC.

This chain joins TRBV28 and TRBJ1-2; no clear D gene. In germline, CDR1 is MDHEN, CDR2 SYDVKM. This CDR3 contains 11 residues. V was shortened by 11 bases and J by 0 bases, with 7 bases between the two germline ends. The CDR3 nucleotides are TGTGCCGTCCAGGCTAACTATGGCTACACCTTC. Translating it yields CAVQANYGYTF.

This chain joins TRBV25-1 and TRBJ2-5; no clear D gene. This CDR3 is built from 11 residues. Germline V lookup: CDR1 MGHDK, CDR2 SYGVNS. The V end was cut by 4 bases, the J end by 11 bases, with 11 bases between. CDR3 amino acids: CASSGVGEQYF. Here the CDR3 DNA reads TGTGCCAGCAGTGGCGTTGGAGAGCAGTACTTC.

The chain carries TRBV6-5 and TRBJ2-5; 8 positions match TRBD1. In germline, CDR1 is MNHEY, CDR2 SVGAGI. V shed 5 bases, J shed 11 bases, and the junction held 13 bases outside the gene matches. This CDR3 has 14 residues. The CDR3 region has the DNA TGTGCCAGCAGTCCCGGGACAGGCATTGTAGAGCAGTACTTC. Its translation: CASSPGTGIVEQYF.

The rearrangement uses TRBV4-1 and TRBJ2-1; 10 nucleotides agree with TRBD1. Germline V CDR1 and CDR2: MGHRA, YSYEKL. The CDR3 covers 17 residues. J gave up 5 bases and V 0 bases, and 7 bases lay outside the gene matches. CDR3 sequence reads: CASSQEGTGAFNNEQFF. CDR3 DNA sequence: TGCGCCAGCAGCCAAGAAGGGACAGGGGCGTTCAACAATGAGCAGTTCTTC.

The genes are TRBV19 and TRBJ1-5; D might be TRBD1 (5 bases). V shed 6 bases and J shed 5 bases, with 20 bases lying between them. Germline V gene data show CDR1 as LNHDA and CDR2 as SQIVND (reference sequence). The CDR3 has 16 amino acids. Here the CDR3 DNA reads TGTGCCAGTAGCCCTCCGGGTAGGGGAGGTCATCAGCCCCAGCATTTT. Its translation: CASSPPGRGGHQPQHF.

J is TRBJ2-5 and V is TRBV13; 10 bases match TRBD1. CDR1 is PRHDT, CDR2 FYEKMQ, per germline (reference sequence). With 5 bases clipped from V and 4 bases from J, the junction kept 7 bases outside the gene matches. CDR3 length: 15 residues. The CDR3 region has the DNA TGTGCCAGCAGCCCCGCCCGGGACAGGGGAGAGACCCAGTACTTC. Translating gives CASSPARDRGETQYF.

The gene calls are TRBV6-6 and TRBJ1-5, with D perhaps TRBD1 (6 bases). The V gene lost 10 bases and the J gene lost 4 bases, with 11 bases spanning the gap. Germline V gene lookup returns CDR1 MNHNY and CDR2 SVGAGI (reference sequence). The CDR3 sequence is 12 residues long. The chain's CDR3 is CATKQGNQPQHF. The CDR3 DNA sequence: TGTGCCACAAAACAGGGAAATCAGCCCCAGCATTTT.

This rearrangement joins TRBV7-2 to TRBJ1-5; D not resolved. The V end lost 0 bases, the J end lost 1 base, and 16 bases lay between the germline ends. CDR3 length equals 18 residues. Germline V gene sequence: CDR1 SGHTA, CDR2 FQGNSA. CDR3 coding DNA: TGTGCCAGCAGCTTAGCCTTGACGGACTTAGGGAGCAATCAGCCCCAGCATTTT. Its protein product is CASSLALTDLGSNQPQHF.

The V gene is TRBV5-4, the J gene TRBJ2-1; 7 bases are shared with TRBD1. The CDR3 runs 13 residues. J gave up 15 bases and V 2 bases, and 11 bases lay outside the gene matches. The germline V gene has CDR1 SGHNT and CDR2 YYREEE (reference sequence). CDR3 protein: CASSFTGTDLGFF. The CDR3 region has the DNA TGTGCCAGCAGCTTTACCGGGACAGACTTGGGGTTCTTC. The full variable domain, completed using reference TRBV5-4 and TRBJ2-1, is ETGVTQSPTHLIKTRGQQVTLRCSSQSGHNTVSWYQQALGQGPQFIFQYYREEENGRGNFPPRFSGLQFPNYSSELNVNALELDDSALYLCASSFTGTDLGFFGPGTRLTVL.

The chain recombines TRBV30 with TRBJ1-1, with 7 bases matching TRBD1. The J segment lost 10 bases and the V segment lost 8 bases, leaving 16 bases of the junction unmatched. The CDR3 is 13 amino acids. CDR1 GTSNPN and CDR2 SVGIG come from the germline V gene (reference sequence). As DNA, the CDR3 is TGTGCCCGAGTGCGTTACGGGCAGGGGGGAGCTTTCTTT. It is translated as CARVRYGQGGAFF.

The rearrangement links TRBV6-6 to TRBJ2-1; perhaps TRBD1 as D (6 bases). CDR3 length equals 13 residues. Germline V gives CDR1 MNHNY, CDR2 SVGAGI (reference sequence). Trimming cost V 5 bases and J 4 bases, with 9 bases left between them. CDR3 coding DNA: TGTGCCAGCAGTATGGACAGTTACAATGAGCAGTTCTTC. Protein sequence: CASSMDSYNEQFF.

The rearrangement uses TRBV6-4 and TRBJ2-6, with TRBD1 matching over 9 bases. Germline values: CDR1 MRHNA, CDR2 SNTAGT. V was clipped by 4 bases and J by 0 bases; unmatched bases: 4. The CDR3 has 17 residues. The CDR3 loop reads CASSAGTGNSGANVLTF. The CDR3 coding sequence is TGTGCCAGCAGTGCCGGGACAGGGAACTCTGGGGCCAACGTCCTGACTTTC.

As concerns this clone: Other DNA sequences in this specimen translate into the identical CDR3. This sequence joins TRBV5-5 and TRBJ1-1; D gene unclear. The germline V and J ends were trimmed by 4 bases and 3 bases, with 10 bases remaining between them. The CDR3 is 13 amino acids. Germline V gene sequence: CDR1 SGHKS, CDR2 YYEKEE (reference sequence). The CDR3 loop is CASSPTGYTEAFF. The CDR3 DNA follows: TGTGCCAGCAGCCCTACGGGGTACACTGAAGCTTTCTTT.

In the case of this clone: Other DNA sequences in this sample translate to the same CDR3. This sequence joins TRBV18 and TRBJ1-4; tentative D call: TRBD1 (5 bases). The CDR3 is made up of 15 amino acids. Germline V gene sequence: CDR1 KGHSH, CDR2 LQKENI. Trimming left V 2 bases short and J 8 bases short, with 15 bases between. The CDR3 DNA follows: TGTGCCAGCTCACCAAAACAAGGGGCTCAAGAAAAACTGTTTTTT. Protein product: CASSPKQGAQEKLFF. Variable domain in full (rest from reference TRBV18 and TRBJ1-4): NAGVMQNPRHLVRRRGQEARLRCSPMKGHSHVYWYRQLPEEGLKFMVYLQKENIIDESGMPKERFSAEFPKEGPSILRIQQVVRGDSAAYFCASSPKQGAQEKLFFGSGTQLSVL.

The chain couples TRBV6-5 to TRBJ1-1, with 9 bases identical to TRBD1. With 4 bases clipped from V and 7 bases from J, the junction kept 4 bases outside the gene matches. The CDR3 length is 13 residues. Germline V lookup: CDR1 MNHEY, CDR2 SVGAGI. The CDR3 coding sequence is TGTGCCAGCAGTTTCTCGGACAGGGGTGAAGCTTTCTTT. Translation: CASSFSDRGEAFF.

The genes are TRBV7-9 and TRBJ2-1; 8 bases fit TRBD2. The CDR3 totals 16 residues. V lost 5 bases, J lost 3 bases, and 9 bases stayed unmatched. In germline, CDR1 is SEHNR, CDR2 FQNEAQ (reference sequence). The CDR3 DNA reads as TGTGCCAGCAGCCACCCAACTAGCGGTTACTACAATGAGCAGTTCTTC. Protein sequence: CASSHPTSGYYNEQFF.

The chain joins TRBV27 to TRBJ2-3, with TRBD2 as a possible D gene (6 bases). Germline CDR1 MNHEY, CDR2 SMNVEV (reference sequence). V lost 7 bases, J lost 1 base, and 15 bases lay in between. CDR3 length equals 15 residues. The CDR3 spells CASKFWGGGTDTQYF. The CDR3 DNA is TGTGCCAGCAAGTTTTGGGGAGGTGGCACAGATACGCAGTATTTT.

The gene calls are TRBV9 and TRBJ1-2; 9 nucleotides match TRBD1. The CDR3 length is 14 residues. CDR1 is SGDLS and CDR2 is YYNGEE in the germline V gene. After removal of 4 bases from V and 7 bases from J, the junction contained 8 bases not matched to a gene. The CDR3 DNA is TGTGCCAGCAGCCCGACAGGGGGAACTATTGGCTACACCTTC. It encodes CASSPTGGTIGYTF.

CDR3 sequence: CASSARVLDTEAFF. CDR3 nucleotide sequence: TGCGCCAGCAGCGCCAGGGTCCTCGACACTGAAGCTTTCTTT. V and J are TRBV5-1 and TRBJ1-1; D might be TRBD1 (5 bases). Germline CDR1 SGHRS, CDR2 YFSETQ. The CDR3 is 14 amino acids. The ends were cut back, 4 bases at V and 3 bases at J, with 13 bases in the middle.